The sequence of this TCR beta chain was determined in a study of cytotoxic CD8 clonotypes in ibrutinib-treated CLL. V lost 6 bases, J lost 7 bases, and 18 bases lay in between. Looked up from germline, CDR1 is LGHNA and CDR2 is YSLEER. This CDR3 contains 14 residues. Some clones are missing from TCRdb's copy, which holds only in-frame ones; the method was immunoSEQ multiplex PCR. This table holds a few hundred thousand clones, over 60% found once. The receptor was derived from a human donor with chronic lymphocytic leukemia. Sequences were derived from PBMCs, sampled after 36 months of ibrutinib treatment. The V call is TRBV4-3, the J call TRBJ1-2; D is unclear. DNA of the CDR3: TGCGCCAGCAGAGGACGGTCAAACGAGGGTGGCTACACCTTC. Protein product: CASRGRSNEGGYTF.